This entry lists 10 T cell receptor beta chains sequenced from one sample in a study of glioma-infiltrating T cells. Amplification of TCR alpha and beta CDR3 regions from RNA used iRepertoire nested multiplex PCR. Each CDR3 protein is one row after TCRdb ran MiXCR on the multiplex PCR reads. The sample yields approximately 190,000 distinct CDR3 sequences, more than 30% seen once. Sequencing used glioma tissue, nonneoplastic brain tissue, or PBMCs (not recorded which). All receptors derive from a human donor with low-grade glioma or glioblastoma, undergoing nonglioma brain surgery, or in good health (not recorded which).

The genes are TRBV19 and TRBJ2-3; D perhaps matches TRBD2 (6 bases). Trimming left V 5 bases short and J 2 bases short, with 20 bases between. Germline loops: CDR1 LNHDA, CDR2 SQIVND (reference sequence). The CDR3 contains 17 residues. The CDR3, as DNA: TGTGCCAGTAGTGCCCCTCGGGCAGCGGGCCCCACAGATACGCAGTATTTT. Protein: CASSAPRAAGPTDTQYF. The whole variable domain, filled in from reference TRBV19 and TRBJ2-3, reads DGGITQSPKYLFRKEGQNVTLSCEQNLNHDAMYWYRQDPGQGLRLIYYSQIVNDFQKGDIAEGYSVSREKKESFPLTVTSAQKNPTAFYLCASSAPRAAGPTDTQYFGPGTRLTVL.

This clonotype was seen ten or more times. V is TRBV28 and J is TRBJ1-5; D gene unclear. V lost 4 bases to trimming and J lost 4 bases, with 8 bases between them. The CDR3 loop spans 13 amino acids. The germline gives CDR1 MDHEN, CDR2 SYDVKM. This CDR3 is CASSSSGNQPQHF. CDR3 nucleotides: TGTGCCAGCAGTTCCTCGGGGAATCAGCCCCAGCATTTT.

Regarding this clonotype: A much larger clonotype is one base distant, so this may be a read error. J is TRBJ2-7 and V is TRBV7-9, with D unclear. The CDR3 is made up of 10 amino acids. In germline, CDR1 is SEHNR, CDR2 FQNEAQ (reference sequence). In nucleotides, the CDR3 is TGTGCCAGCAGCGCGTACGAGAAGTACTTC. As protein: CASSAYEKYF.

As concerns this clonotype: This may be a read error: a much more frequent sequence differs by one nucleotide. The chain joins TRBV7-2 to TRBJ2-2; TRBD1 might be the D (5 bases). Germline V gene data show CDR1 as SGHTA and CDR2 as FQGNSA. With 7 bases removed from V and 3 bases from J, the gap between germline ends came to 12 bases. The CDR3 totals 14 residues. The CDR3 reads CASIQGADTGELFF. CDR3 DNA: TGTGCCAGCATCCAAGGGGCCGACACCGGGGAGCTGTTTTTT.

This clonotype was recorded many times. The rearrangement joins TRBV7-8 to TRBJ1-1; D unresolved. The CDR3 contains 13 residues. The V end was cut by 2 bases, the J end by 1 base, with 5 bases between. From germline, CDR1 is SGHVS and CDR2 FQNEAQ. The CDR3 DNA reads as TGTGCCAGCAGCTTAATCCAGAACACTGAAGCTTTCTTT. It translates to CASSLIQNTEAFF.

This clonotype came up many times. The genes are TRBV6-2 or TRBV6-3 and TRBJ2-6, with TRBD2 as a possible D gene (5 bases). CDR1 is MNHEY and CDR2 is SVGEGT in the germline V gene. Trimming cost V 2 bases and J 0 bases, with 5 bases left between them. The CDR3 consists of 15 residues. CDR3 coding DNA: TGTGCCAGCAGTTACGGGAGCTCTGGGGCCAACGTCCTGACTTTC. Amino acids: CASSYGSSGANVLTF.

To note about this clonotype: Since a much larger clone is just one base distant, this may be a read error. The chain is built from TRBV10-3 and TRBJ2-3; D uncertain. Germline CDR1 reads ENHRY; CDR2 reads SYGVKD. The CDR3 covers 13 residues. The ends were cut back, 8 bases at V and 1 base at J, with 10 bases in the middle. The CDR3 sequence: CAIGFVGTDTQYF. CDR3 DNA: TGTGCCATCGGTTTTGTGGGCACAGATACGCAGTATTTT.

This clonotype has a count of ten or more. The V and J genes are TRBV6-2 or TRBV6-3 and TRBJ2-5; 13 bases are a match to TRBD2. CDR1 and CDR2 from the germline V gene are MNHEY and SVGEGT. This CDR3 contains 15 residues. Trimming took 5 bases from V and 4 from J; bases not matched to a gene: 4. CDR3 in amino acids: CASSLRTSGRETQYF. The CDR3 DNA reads TGTGCCAGCAGTCTACGGACTAGCGGGAGAGAGACCCAGTACTTC.

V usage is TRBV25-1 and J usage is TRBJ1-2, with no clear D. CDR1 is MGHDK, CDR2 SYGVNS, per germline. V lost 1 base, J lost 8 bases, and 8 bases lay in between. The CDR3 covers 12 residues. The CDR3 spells CASSEWVGGYTF. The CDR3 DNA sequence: TGTGCCAGCAGTGAATGGGTGGGAGGCTACACCTTC.

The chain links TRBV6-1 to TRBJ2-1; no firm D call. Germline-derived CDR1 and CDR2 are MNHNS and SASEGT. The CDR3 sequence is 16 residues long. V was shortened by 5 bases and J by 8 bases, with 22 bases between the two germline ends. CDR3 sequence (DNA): TGTGCCAGCAGTCCCCAAAATAGTCCCCCCGGCTATGAGCAGTTCTTC. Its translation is CASSPQNSPPGYEQFF.